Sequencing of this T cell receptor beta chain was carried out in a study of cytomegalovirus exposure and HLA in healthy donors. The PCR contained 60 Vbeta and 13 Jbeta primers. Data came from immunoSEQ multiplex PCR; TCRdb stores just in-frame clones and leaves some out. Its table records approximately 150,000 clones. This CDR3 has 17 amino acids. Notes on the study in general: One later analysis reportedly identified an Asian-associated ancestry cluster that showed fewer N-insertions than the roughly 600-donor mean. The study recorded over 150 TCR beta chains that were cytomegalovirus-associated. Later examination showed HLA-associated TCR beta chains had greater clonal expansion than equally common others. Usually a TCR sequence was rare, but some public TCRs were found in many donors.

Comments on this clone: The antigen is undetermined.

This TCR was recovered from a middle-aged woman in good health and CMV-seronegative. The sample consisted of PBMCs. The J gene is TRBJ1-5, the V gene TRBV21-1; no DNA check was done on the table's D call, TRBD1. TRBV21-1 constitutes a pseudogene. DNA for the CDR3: TGTGCCAGCAGCATGATACGACAGGGGGCTGGCAATCAGCCCCAGCATTTT. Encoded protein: CASSMIRQGAGNQPQHF.